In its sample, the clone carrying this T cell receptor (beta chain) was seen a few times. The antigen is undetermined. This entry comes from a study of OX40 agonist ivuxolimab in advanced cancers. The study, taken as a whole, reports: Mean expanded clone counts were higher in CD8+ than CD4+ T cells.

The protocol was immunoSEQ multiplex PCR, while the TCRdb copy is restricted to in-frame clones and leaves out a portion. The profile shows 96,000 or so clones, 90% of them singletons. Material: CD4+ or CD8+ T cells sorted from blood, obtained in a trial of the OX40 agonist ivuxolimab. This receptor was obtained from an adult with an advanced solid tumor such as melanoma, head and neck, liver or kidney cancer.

The CDR3 DNA reads as TGTGCCAGCAGTTCCCACAGGGGAAACCACTATGGCTACACCTTC. Amino acid sequence: CASSSHRGNHYGYTF. The chain links TRBV28 to TRBJ1-2; 7 bases fit TRBD1. The CDR3 runs 15 residues. J gave up 3 bases and V 4 bases, and 8 bases lay outside the gene matches. Germline CDR1 and CDR2: MDHEN and SYDVKM.